The present entry profiles one T cell receptor beta chain with its context. In the original workflow: Quantification of nucleated cells was approximated via reference gene primer amplification. The assay was immunoSEQ multiplex PCR, and TCRdb's table has in-frame clones only and misses some. V, J and clone size reflect that table, while D and trimming were determined from the DNA. Found here are 50,000 to 70,000 clones, around 87% of them singletons; the top ten hold about 6.3%. These data belong to a study of blood T cell repertoires in COVID-19. Study-wide background: Whether acute or convalescent, the COVID-19 samples came from the United States, Italy and Spain. T cells, B-cell-depleted T cells, or PBMCs supplied cDNA or gDNA.

CDR3 length equals 15 residues. The germline V gene encodes CDR1 SGHRS and CDR2 YFSETQ. V was clipped by 2 bases and J by 6 bases; unmatched bases: 10. The sequence was obtained from a man aged 55 to 69 with active or convalescent COVID-19. This chain joins TRBV5-1 and TRBJ1-1; 7 nucleotides align to TRBD1. What was sequenced was peripheral blood. The CDR3 sequence is CASSLPGQSLPEAFF. For the CDR3, the DNA is TGCGCCAGCAGCTTACCGGGACAGAGCCTCCCTGAAGCTTTCTTT.